This entry concerns a single T cell receptor beta chain. Its antigen is unknown. The sample originates from a study of human T cells and chemical hapten exposure. Study findings and constraints: The number of TCRs above 1 in 1000 frequency did not change after DPC sensitization.

Germline-derived CDR1 and CDR2 are MNHEY and SVGAGI. The CDR3 loop spans 17 amino acids. V was pared by 5 bases and J by 0 bases, with 14 bases between. In TCRdb, the 5' RACE reads were re-called with MiXCR into one record per CDR3 protein. The sample shows approximately 80,000 distinct CDR3 sequences, more than 15% of them seen only once. Blood, whole and unfractionated, served as the source for total RNA extraction. The chain joins TRBV6-5 to TRBJ2-6; tentatively, D is TRBD1 (7 bases). The TCR was taken from a female donor in good health. CDR3 sequence reads: CASSAGGSSSGANVLTF. As DNA, the CDR3 is TGTGCCAGCAGTGCAGGGGGGTCAAGCTCTGGGGCCAACGTCCTGACTTTC.